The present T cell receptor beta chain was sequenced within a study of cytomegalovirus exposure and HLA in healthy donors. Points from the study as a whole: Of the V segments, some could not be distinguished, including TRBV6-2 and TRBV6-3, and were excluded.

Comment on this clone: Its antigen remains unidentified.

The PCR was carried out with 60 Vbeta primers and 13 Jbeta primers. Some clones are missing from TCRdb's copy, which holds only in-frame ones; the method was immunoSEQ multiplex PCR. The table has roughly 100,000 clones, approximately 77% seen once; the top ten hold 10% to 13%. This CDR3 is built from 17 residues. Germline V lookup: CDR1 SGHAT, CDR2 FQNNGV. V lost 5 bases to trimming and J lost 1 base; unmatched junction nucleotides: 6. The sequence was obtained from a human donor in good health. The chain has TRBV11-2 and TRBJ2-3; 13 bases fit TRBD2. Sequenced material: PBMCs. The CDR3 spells CASSLRTSGSGTDTQYF. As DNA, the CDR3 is TGTGCCAGCAGCCTTAGGACTAGCGGGAGTGGCACAGATACGCAGTATTTT.